This TCR beta chain was profiled in a study of T cell repertoires in cytomegalovirus infection. Study context: Public TCR beta signatures were indicative of both CMV infection and a matching HLA type.

The ends were cut back, 0 bases at V and 4 bases at J, with 18 bases in the middle. Germline V lookup: CDR1 LGHNA, CDR2 YNFKEQ. This CDR3 is 17 amino acids long. Only a few counts were recorded for this clonotype. Its antigen is unidentified. TCRdb reprocessed the reads with MiXCR, giving one entry per CDR3 protein. In the table there are hundreds of thousands of distinct CDR3 sequences, about 42% of which are singletons. The gene calls are TRBV4-2 and TRBJ2-5; D is ambiguous. The TCR originated in a human donor in good health (CMV status not recorded). Some clones in this sample may be carry-over from other donors' samples. The sequencing here drew on cultured PBMCs, taken from culture after CMV antigen stimulation. DNA of the CDR3: TGTGCCAGCAGCCAAGAACTAAATCCCAAGATGCTAGAGACCCAGTACTTC. Translation gives CASSQELNPKMLETQYF.